Presented here are 7 T cell receptor beta chains from one specimen sequenced in a study of T cells in narcolepsy. Measured with immunoSEQ multiplex PCR; TCRdb has only the in-frame clones, and not every one. In the table there are tens of thousands of clones, 85% of which are singletons. Sequencing was done on a sample of memory (CD45RA-) CD4+ T cells from blood. The source of these receptors is a human donor in good health.

This clone has just a few counts. An end of the junction differs from the germline gene, which may be a read error. The genes are TRBV6-6 and TRBJ2-3, with 16 bases aligning to TRBD2. Germline V gives CDR1 MNHNY, CDR2 SVGAGI (reference sequence). The CDR3 length is 14 residues. Here the CDR3 reads CASSRGTSGRAMDF. The DNA for the CDR3 is TGTGCCAGCAGTCGGGGGACTAGCGGGAGGGCCATGGATTTT.

The chain combines TRBV7-9 with TRBJ2-1; D gene ambiguous. Trimming took off 1 base at V and 3 bases at J, with 13 bases between the two ends. This CDR3 spans 16 amino acids. Germline CDR1 reads SEHNR; CDR2 reads FQNEAQ (reference sequence). The CDR3 DNA is TGTGCCAGCAGCTTAGGGCGGTCAAGAGTCTACAATGAGCAGTTCTTC. Protein: CASSLGRSRVYNEQFF.

The chain employs TRBV18 and TRBJ2-1; possible D gene TRBD2, 6 bases. Per germline, CDR1 KGHSH and CDR2 LQKENI. V lost 6 bases to trimming and J lost 5 bases, with 14 bases between them. This CDR3 contains 14 residues. The CDR3 sequence: CASSGGVWNNEQFF. The CDR3 DNA sequence: TGTGCCAGCTCCGGGGGTGTCTGGAACAATGAGCAGTTCTTC.

This chain links TRBV28 with TRBJ2-1; D not certain. The germline V gene encodes CDR1 MDHEN and CDR2 SYDVKM. V was clipped by 10 bases and J by 6 bases, with 16 bases between them. CDR3 length equals 13 residues. The CDR3, as DNA: TGTGCCACCGCCGGACCCCAAGGCAATGAGCAGTTCTTC. This sequence encodes CATAGPQGNEQFF.

This clone was observed a few times. The chain recombines TRBV7-2 with TRBJ2-1; D is ambiguous. Germline CDR1 SGHTA, CDR2 FQGNSA. The length of the CDR3 is 13 residues. V lost 2 bases, J lost 11 bases, and 13 bases lay in between. Here the CDR3 reads CASSLLDGDKQFF. The CDR3 nucleotides are TGTGCCAGCAGCTTATTAGACGGTGATAAGCAGTTCTTC.

This chain links TRBV5-1 with TRBJ2-5, with a possible D match to TRBD2 (5 bases). Per germline, CDR1 SGHRS and CDR2 YFSETQ. The CDR3 has 16 amino acids. The ends were cut back, 2 bases at V and 2 bases at J, with 16 bases in the middle. For the CDR3, the DNA is TGCGCCAGCAGCTTTGGAAGGCGGGCAGAGCAAGAGACCCAGTACTTC. This codes for CASSFGRRAEQETQYF.

V usage is TRBV27 and J usage is TRBJ2-5; TRBD1 is a possible D gene (6 bases). Deletions cut 3 bases from V and 5 bases from J, with 13 bases between. Germline CDR1 is MNHEY and CDR2 is SMNVEV (reference sequence). CDR3 length equals 14 residues. The CDR3 DNA reads as TGTGCCAGCAGTTTGTCCGGGACAAGGGAGACCCAGTACTTC. It is translated as CASSLSGTRETQYF.